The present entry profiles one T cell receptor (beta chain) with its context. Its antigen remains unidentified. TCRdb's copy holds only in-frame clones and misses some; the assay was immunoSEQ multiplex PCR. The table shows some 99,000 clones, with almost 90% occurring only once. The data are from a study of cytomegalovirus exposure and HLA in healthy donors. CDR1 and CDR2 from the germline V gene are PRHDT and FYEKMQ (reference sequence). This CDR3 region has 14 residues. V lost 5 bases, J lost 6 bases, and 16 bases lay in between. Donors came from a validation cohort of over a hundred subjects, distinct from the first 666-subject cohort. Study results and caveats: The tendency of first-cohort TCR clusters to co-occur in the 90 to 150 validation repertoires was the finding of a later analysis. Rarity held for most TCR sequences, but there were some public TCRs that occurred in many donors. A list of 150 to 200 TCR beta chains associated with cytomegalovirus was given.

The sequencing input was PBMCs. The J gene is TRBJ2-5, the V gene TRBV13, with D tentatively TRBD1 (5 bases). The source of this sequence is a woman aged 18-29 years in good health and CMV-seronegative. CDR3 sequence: CASSGATGGKTQYF. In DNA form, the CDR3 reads TGTGCCAGCAGCGGGGCCACAGGTGGGAAGACCCAGTACTTC. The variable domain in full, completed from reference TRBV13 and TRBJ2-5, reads AAGVIQSPRHLIKEKRETATLKCYPIPRHDTVYWYQQGPGQDPQFLISFYEKMQSDKGSIPDRFSAQQFSDYHSELNMSSLELGDSALYFCASSGATGGKTQYFGPGTRLLVL.